This section outlines one T cell receptor (beta chain) sequence together with its context. Trimming pared 1 base from V and 2 bases from J, leaving 14 bases between. The CDR3 extends over 16 amino acids. CDR1 MGHRA and CDR2 YSYEKL come from the germline V gene. In the source study's methods: Estimates of nucleated cell counts were drawn from the amplification of reference gene primers. This table comes from immunoSEQ multiplex PCR, and its TCRdb copy is limited to in-frame clones, with some not included. V, J and clone size are taken as reported in that table, and D and trimming were inferred from the DNA itself. The top ten clones hold more than 2% of a sample with about 68,000 clones, approximately 89% of them seen once. This entry comes from a study of blood T cell repertoires in COVID-19. About the research overall: The United States, Italy and Spain provided the acute and convalescent COVID-19 samples. In each case, the material was cDNA or gDNA derived from T cells, B-cell-depleted T cells, or PBMCs.

This sequence was found in a human donor in a cohort sampled during active COVID-19. Material: peripheral blood. This chain connects TRBV4-1 to TRBJ1-2, with D perhaps TRBD1 (6 bases). CDR3 bases: TGCGCCAGCAGCCAAGGGAAGCAGGGGATAAACTATGGCTACACCTTC. Translated: CASSQGKQGINYGYTF.